The clone carrying this TCR beta chain was observed many times. Its antigen is unidentified. In the original processing: Between 23,224 and 690,600 TCRs appeared in each sample, and the median stood at 95,638. TCRdb analysed the RACE reads with MiXCR anew, one entry per CDR3 protein. The V and J calls were determined by TCRdb, not by the authors. Of 35,000 to 45,000 distinct CDR3 sequences in the sample, around an eighth were seen once. Per the germline V gene, CDR1 is LGHDT and CDR2 is YNNKEL (reference sequence). V was cut by 2 bases and J by 0 bases, with 5 bases left in between. The CDR3 has 14 residues. This sample is drawn from a study of human T cells and chemical hapten exposure. Study background: The study patch tested 0.01% DPC on the upper back and read results at 6 days.

The time point here: pre-sensitization, week 0. Treatment: therapeutic diphenylcyclopropenone sensitization with weekly scalp DPC. Study-wide findings and caveats: Because they had alopecia, donors may respond immunologically unlike healthy people.

The material was whole blood, obtained in connection with sensitization to the hapten diphenylcyclopropenone (DPC). The rearrangement links TRBV3-1 to TRBJ1-3; no clear D. The TCR comes from a woman younger than 45 with alopecia areata. Some clones in this sample may be carry-over from other donors' samples. Written as DNA, the CDR3 is TGTGCCAGCAGCCAATCCCCCTCTGGAAACACCATATATTTT. It yields the protein CASSQSPSGNTIYF.